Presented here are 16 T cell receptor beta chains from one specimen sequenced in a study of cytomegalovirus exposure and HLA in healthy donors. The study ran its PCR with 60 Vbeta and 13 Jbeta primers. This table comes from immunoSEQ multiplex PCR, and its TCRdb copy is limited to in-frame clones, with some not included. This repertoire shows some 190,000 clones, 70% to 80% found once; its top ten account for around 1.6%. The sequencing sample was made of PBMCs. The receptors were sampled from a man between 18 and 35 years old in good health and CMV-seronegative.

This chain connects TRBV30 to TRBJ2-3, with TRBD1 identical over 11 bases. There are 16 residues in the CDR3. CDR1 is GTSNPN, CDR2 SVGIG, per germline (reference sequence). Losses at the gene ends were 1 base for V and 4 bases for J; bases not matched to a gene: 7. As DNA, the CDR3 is TGTGCCTGGAGTGAGGACAGGGGGCGGGCGGCAGATACGCAGTATTTT. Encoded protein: CAWSEDRGRAADTQYF.

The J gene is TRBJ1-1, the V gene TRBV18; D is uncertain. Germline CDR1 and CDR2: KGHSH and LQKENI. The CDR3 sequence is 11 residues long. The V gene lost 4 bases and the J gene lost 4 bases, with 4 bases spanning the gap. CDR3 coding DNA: TGTGCCAGCTCACTTATCACTGAAGCTTTCTTT. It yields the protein CASSLITEAFF.

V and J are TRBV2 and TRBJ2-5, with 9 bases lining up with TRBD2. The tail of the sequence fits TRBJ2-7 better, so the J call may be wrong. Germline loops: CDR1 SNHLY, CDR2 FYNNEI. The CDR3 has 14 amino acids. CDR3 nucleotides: TGTGCCAGCAGACCAATAGCGGGGGCCTACGAGCAGTACTTC. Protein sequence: CASRPIAGAYEQYF.

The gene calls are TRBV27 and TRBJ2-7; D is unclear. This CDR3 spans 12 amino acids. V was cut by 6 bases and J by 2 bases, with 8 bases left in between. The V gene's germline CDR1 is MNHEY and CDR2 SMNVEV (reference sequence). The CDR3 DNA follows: TGTGCCAGCAGACTCCCCCCCTACGAGCAGTACTTC. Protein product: CASRLPPYEQYF.

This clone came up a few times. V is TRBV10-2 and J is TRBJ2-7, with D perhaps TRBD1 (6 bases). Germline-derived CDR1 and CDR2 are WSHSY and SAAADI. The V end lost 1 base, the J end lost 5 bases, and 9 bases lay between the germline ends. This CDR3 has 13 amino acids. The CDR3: CASSEFRGDEQYF. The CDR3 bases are TGCGCCAGCAGTGAGTTCAGGGGAGACGAGCAGTACTTC.

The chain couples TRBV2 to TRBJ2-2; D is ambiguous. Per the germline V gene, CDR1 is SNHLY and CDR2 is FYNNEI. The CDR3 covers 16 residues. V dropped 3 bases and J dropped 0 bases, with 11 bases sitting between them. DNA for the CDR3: TGTGCCAGCAGTGATCTCCAGTCAGCGAACACCGGGGAGCTGTTTTTT. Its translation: CASSDLQSANTGELFF.

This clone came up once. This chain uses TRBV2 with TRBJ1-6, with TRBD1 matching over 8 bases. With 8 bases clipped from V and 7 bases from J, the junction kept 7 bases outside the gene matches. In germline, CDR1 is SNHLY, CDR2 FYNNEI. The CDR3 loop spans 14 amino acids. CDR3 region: CASGSGGTNSPLHF. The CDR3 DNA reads TGTGCCAGCGGCTCAGGGGGCACAAATTCACCCCTCCACTTT.

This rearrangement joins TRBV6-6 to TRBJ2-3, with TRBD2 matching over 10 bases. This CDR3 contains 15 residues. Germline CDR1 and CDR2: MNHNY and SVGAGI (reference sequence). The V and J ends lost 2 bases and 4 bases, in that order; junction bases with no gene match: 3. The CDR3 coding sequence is TGTGCCAGCAGTTACGGCCTAGCGGGAGCAGATACGCAGTATTTT. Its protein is CASSYGLAGADTQYF.

CDR3 region: CASSELAGQIYEQYF. In nucleotides, the CDR3 is TGCGCCAGCAGTGAGTTAGCGGGGCAGATCTACGAGCAGTACTTC. The chain links TRBV10-2 to TRBJ2-7; 8 bases match TRBD2. The germline V gene encodes CDR1 WSHSY and CDR2 SAAADI. The CDR3 has 15 amino acids. V trimming: 1 base; J trimming: 3 bases; junction bases outside the gene matches: 5.

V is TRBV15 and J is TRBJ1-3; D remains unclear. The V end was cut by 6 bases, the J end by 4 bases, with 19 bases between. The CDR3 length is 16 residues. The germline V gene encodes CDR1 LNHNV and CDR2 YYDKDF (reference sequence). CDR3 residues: CATRPRGATPGNTIYF. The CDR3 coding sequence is TGTGCCACCAGGCCTCGGGGTGCTACCCCGGGAAACACCATATATTTT.

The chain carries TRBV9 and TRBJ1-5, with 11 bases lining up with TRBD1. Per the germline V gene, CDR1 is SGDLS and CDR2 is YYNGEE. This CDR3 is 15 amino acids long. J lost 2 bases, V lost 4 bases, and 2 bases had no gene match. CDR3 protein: CASSQGQGGNQPQHF. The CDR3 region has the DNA TGTGCCAGCAGCCAGGGACAGGGGGGCAATCAGCCCCAGCATTTT.

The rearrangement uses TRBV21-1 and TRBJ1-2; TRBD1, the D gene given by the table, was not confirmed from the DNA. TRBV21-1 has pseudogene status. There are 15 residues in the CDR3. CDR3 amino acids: CASWGQSPGDYGYTF. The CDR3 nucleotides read TGTGCCAGCTGGGGGCAGAGCCCCGGGGACTATGGCTACACCTTC.

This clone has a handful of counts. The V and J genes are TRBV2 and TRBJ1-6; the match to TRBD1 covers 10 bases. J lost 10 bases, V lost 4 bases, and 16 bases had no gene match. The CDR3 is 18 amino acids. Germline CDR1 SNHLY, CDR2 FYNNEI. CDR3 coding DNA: TGTGCCAGCAGTGGTGTAGGACAGGGGGTTCGAAATTGGTCACCCCTCCACTTT. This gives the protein CASSGVGQGVRNWSPLHF. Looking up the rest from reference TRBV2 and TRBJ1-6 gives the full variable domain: EPEVTQTPSHQVTQMGQEVILRCVPISNHLYFYWYRQILGQKVEFLVSFYNNEISEKSEIFDDQFSVERPDGSNFTLKIRSTKLEDSAMYFCASSGVGQGVRNWSPLHFGNGTRLTVT.

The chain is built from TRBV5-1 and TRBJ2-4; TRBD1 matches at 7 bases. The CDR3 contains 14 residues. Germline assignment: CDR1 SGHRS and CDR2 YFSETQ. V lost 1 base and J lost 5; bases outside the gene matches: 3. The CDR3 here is CASSLQTGENIQYF. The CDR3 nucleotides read TGCGCCAGCAGCTTGCAAACAGGGGAAAACATTCAGTACTTC.

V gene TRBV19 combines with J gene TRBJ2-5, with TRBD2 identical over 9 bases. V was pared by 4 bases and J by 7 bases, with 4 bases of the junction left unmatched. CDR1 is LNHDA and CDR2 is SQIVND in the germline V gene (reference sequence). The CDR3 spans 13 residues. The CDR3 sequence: CASSSGRAGTQYF. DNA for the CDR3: TGTGCCAGTAGTAGCGGGAGGGCCGGGACCCAGTACTTC.

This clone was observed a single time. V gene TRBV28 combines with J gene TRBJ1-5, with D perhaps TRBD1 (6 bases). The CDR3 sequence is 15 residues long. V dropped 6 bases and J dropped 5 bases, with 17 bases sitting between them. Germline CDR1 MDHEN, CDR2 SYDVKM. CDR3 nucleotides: TGTGCCAGCAGAAGGTGGGGGCAGGCCGATCAGCCCCAGCATTTT. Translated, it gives CASRRWGQADQPQHF.